A single sample gave rise to the 11 T cell receptor beta chains below, sequenced in a study of T cell changes during pregnancy in multiple sclerosis. Libraries were prepared by immunoSEQ multiplex PCR; TCRdb keeps only in-frame clonotypes and omits some of them. The profile shows roughly 93,000 clones, around 90% of them singletons. The specimen was peripheral blood, collected after pregnancy. The origin of the receptors is a female donor in good health, enrolled as a control in a pregnancy study.

This clone was found once. The rearrangement uses TRBV27 and TRBJ2-3, with 9 bases lining up with TRBD2. This CDR3 is 17 amino acids long. CDR1 and CDR2 (germline): MNHEY, SMNVEV (reference sequence). With 6 bases clipped from V and 2 bases from J, the junction kept 12 bases outside the gene matches. Written as DNA, the CDR3 is TGTGCCAGCAGCCCTTTCACCAGCGGGGGGCCCACAGATACGCAGTATTTT. This translates into CASSPFTSGGPTDTQYF.

V usage is TRBV29-1 and J usage is TRBJ1-2; 8 bases are shared with TRBD1. The V segment lost 7 bases and the J segment 7 bases; nucleotides outside the gene matches: 11. Germline assignment: CDR1 SQVTM and CDR2 ANQGSEA. The CDR3 runs to 13 residues. DNA of the CDR3: TGCAGCGACCTTCCCGGACAGGGAGTTGGCTACACCTTC. It encodes CSDLPGQGVGYTF.

This chain joins TRBV4-1 and TRBJ2-7, with D perhaps TRBD2 (6 bases). Germline V gives CDR1 MGHRA, CDR2 YSYEKL. V dropped 10 bases and J dropped 7 bases, with 20 bases sitting between them. The CDR3 sequence is 13 residues long. CDR3 sequence reads: CATGGRAVGEQYF. In DNA form, the CDR3 reads TGCGCCACCGGGGGACGGGCAGTAGGGGAGCAGTACTTC.

J is TRBJ1-2 and V is TRBV29-1, with TRBD1 identical over 9 bases. The CDR3 is made up of 17 amino acids. V dropped 6 bases and J dropped 4; count of bases not matched to a gene: 18. Germline V gene lookup returns CDR1 SQVTM and CDR2 ANQGSEA. CDR3 region: CSVQGAVQDVGFYGYTF. DNA for the CDR3: TGCAGCGTACAGGGGGCGGTCCAAGACGTCGGATTCTATGGCTACACCTTC.

The chain joins TRBV13 to TRBJ1-3; D remains unclear. Germline V lookup: CDR1 PRHDT, CDR2 FYEKMQ (reference sequence). V lost 8 bases and J lost 0, with 5 bases in between. The CDR3 has 12 residues. The CDR3 loop is CASRGSGNTIYF. Written as DNA, the CDR3 is TGTGCCAGCCGAGGCTCTGGAAACACCATATATTTT.

Of note for this clone: Other DNA sequences in the sample encode the same CDR3. V gene TRBV29-1 combines with J gene TRBJ2-1, with no clear D. Per the germline V gene, CDR1 is SQVTM and CDR2 is ANQGSEA. Trimming shortened V by 0 bases and J by 3 bases, and 9 bases separated the two germline ends. CDR3 length: 14 amino acids. Here the CDR3 DNA reads TGCAGCGTTGAAGAGGCCAGAGGCTACAATGAGCAGTTCTTC. It encodes CSVEEARGYNEQFF.

The V call is TRBV27, the J call TRBJ2-7, with 10 bases that match TRBD2. Germline V gives CDR1 MNHEY, CDR2 SMNVEV (reference sequence). CDR3 size: 15 residues. With V trimmed by 3 bases and J by 1 base, 3 bases remained unmatched. CDR3 residues: CASSFGLAASYEQYF. For the CDR3, the DNA is TGTGCCAGCAGTTTCGGACTAGCGGCGTCCTACGAGCAGTACTTC.

The chain employs TRBV27 and TRBJ2-3; D call uncertain. Trimming stripped 5 bases from V and 0 bases from J, with 3 bases between. Germline-derived CDR1 and CDR2 are MNHEY and SMNVEV (reference sequence). CDR3 length: 12 residues. The CDR3 bases are TGTGCCAGCAGTCCGAGCACAGATACGCAGTATTTT. The encoded protein is CASSPSTDTQYF.

The V call is TRBV18, the J call TRBJ2-7; possibly TRBD2 for D (5 bases). The CDR3 consists of 15 residues. Germline-derived CDR1 and CDR2 are KGHSH and LQKENI. Trimming took 0 bases from V and 1 from J, leaving 10 bases between them. CDR3 bases: TGTGCCAGCTCACCACCCGGGCTAGCATCCTACGAGCAGTACTTC. Amino acid sequence: CASSPPGLASYEQYF.

The rearrangement uses TRBV18 and TRBJ2-7; TRBD2 agrees at 10 bases. This CDR3 comprises 15 residues. Trimming at V came to 3 bases and at J to 5 bases, leaving 7 bases not matched to a gene. Germline V CDR1 and CDR2: KGHSH, LQKENI. The CDR3: CASSPLPSGGHEQYF. In DNA form, the CDR3 reads TGTGCCAGCTCACCCCTGCCTAGCGGGGGACACGAGCAGTACTTC.

The chain has TRBV5-8 and TRBJ1-5; D is undetermined. Trimming removed 4 bases at V and 0 bases at J, with 8 bases between. Germline V CDR1 and CDR2: SGHTS, YDEGEE. The CDR3 totals 14 residues. This CDR3 is CASSVHDSNQPQHF. Written as DNA, the CDR3 is TGTGCCAGCAGCGTACACGATAGCAATCAGCCCCAGCATTTT. Supplemented by reference TRBV5-8 and TRBJ1-5, the full variable domain reads EAGVTQSPTHLIKTRGQQATLRCSPISGHTSVYWYQQALGLGLQFLLWYDEGEERNRGNFPPRFSGRQFPNYSSELNVNALELEDSALYLCASSVHDSNQPQHFGDGTRLSIL.